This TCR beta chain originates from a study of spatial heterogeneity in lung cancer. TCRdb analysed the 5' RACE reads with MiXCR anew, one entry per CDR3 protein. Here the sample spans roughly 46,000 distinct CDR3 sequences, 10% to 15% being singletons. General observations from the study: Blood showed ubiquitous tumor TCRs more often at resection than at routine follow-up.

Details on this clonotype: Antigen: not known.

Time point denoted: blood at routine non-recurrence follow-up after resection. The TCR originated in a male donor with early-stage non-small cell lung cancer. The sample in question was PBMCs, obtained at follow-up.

CDR3 sequence: CASSLTRVTNTEAFF. CDR3 sequence (DNA): TGCGCCAGCAGCTTAACCAGGGTTACGAACACTGAAGCTTTCTTT. The chain combines TRBV5-1 with TRBJ1-1, with TRBD1 as a possible D gene (5 bases). The V end lost 2 bases, the J end lost 1 base, and 12 bases lay between the germline ends. The germline gives CDR1 SGHRS, CDR2 YFSETQ. The CDR3 spans 15 residues.